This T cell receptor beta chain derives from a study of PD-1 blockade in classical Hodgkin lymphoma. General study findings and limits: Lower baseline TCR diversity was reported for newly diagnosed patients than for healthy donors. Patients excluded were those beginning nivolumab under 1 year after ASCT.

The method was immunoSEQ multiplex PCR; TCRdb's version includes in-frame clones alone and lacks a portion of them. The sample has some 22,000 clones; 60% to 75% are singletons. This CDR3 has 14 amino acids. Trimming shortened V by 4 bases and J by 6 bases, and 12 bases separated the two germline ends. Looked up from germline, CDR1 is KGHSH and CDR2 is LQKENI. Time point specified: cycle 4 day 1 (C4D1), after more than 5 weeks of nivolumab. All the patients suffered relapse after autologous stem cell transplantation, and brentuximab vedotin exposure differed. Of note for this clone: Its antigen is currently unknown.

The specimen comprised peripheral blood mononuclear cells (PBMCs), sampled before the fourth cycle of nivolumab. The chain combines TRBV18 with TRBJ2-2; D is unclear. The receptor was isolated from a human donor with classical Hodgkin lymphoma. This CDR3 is CASSRPATAGELFF. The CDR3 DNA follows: TGTGCCAGCTCACGTCCAGCAACCGCCGGGGAGCTGTTTTTT.